One and the same sample provided the 15 T cell receptor beta chains below, sequenced in a study of blood T cell repertoires in COVID-19. Method: immunoSEQ multiplex PCR; TCRdb's copy keeps in-frame clones and lacks some. This repertoire shows under 200,000 clones, around 87% found once; its top ten account for roughly 0.95%. Sequenced: peripheral blood. The receptors shown here come from a man younger than 35 with acute or convalescent COVID-19.

This clone occurred once. The gene calls are TRBV5-1 and TRBJ1-1; TRBD1 matches at 9 bases. The germline CDR1 and CDR2 sequences are SGHRS and YFSETQ. J gave up 0 bases and V 5 bases, and 11 bases lay outside the gene matches. The CDR3 runs to 17 residues. CDR3 residues: CASRRGQGSSMNTEAFF. As DNA, the CDR3 is TGCGCCAGCAGACGGGGACAGGGATCGAGCATGAACACTGAAGCTTTCTTT.

This chain links TRBV11-3 with TRBJ2-7; D is unresolved. Germline V gene data show CDR1 as SGHNT and CDR2 as YENEEA. V was clipped by 4 bases and J by 3 bases, with 10 bases between them. This CDR3 spans 13 amino acids. CDR3 sequence (DNA): TGTGCCAGCAGCTCCCGGCTAGGCTACGAGCAGTACTTC. Its protein is CASSSRLGYEQYF.

The chain uses TRBV6-7 and TRBJ1-5; TRBD1 might be the D (5 bases). TRBV6-7 is an open reading frame whose function is uncertain. Trimming pared 0 bases from V and 9 bases from J, leaving 9 bases between. The CDR3 extends over 13 amino acids. For the CDR3, the DNA is TGTGCCAGCAGTTACTCGACTCAGGGGCCCCAGCATTTT. As protein: CASSYSTQGPQHF.

The chain combines TRBV7-9 with TRBJ2-7; weak D call: TRBD1 (5 bases). V lost 5 bases and J lost 7, with 15 bases in between. The germline V gene encodes CDR1 SEHNR and CDR2 FQNEAQ (reference sequence). This CDR3 region has 13 residues. The CDR3: CASSPPAGIEQYV. The CDR3 coding sequence is TGTGCCAGCAGCCCCCCGGCAGGGATAGAGCAGTACGTC.

The rearrangement joins TRBV5-1 to TRBJ1-1; D is possibly TRBD1 (6 bases). Trimming cost V 4 bases and J 4 bases, with 17 bases left between them. The CDR3 loop spans 15 amino acids. Per germline, CDR1 SGHRS and CDR2 YFSETQ. The CDR3 loop reads CASSPAGAGATEAFF. CDR3 DNA sequence: TGCGCCAGCAGCCCGGCCGGGGCGGGGGCCACTGAAGCTTTCTTT.

This clone was picked up a small number of times. The chain carries TRBV14 and TRBJ1-2; TRBD1 agrees at 8 bases. CDR3 size: 15 residues. Germline assignment: CDR1 SGHDN and CDR2 FVKESK. J gave up 7 bases and V 1 base, and 8 bases lay outside the gene matches. The CDR3 loop reads CASSQVQGAGSGYTF. For the CDR3, the DNA is TGTGCCAGCAGCCAAGTCCAGGGGGCCGGATCTGGCTACACCTTC.

The rearrangement uses TRBV5-1 and TRBJ2-1; weak D call: TRBD1 (5 bases). Germline V gene sequence: CDR1 SGHRS, CDR2 YFSETQ. V was shortened by 4 bases and J by 2 bases, with 13 bases between the two germline ends. This CDR3 comprises 15 residues. As DNA, the CDR3 is TGCGCCAGCAGCCTTGGATCAGGGACCTACAATGAGCAGTTCTTC. It translates to CASSLGSGTYNEQFF.

This clone was seen more than once but under ten times. This chain links TRBV7-8 with TRBJ2-1; 9 bases are a match to TRBD2. This CDR3 region has 17 residues. V gave up 5 bases and J gave up 7 bases; unmatched junction bases: 15. From germline, CDR1 is SGHVS and CDR2 FQNEAQ. CDR3 DNA: TGTGCCAGCAGCGCCCCCCCGTTGCGGGGGGGCCCAAATGAGCAGTTCTTC. It translates to CASSAPPLRGGPNEQFF.

The chain recombines TRBV12-3 or TRBV12-4 with TRBJ2-5, with TRBD1 as a possible D gene (5 bases). The V end was cut by 6 bases, the J end by 6 bases, with 14 bases between. The CDR3 runs 13 residues. Here the CDR3 DNA reads TGTGCCAGCAGGACTGACAGTGTCAAGACCCAGTACTTC. This encodes CASRTDSVKTQYF.

The genes are TRBV27 and TRBJ2-1, with D hard to call. Trimming removed 5 bases at V and 5 bases at J, with 13 bases between. Per germline, CDR1 MNHEY and CDR2 SMNVEV (reference sequence). This CDR3 is 14 amino acids long. CDR3 in amino acids: CASSNRSPNNEQFF. The CDR3 DNA is TGTGCCAGCAGTAATCGGTCCCCGAACAATGAGCAGTTCTTC.

This clone was seen a single time. The chain links TRBV30 to TRBJ1-1, with D possibly TRBD1 on 6 matching bases. The V and J ends lost 4 bases and 1 base respectively, with 13 bases between them. This CDR3 is built from 14 residues. Germline loops: CDR1 GTSNPN, CDR2 SVGIG (reference sequence). The CDR3 is CAWKLGGANTEAFF. The CDR3 DNA is TGTGCCTGGAAACTGGGGGGGGCGAACACTGAAGCTTTCTTT.

The DNA of the CDR3 is TGTGCCAGCAGCCAATATAGGGCAGGGGTGGATACGCAGTATTTT. It is translated as CASSQYRAGVDTQYF. The chain joins TRBV4-2 to TRBJ2-3; perhaps TRBD1 as D (6 bases). The V gene's germline CDR1 is LGHNA and CDR2 YNFKEQ. Trimming shortened V by 2 bases and J by 6 bases, and 15 bases separated the two germline ends. This CDR3 contains 15 residues.

V is TRBV11-2 and J is TRBJ1-1, with 7 bases matching TRBD1. Per germline, CDR1 SGHAT and CDR2 FQNNGV. J lost 2 bases, V lost 4 bases, and 4 bases had no gene match. The CDR3 is 14 amino acids. The CDR3 loop is CASSYGTENTEAFF. The CDR3 coding sequence is TGTGCCAGCAGCTACGGGACAGAAAACACTGAAGCTTTCTTT.

V and J are TRBV2 and TRBJ1-5; 7 positions match TRBD1. The CDR3 totals 15 residues. Per the germline V gene, CDR1 is SNHLY and CDR2 is FYNNEI. With V trimmed by 5 bases and J by 9 bases, 13 bases remained unmatched. CDR3 bases: TGTGCCAGCAGTAGGATAACAGGGGCGGGAGGGCCCCAGCATTTT. Its translation is CASSRITGAGGPQHF.

This chain joins TRBV5-5 and TRBJ1-3, with D perhaps TRBD1 (5 bases). The V end was cut by 2 bases, the J end by 2 bases, with 17 bases between. Germline V gives CDR1 SGHKS, CDR2 YYEKEE (reference sequence). The CDR3 is made up of 17 amino acids. For the CDR3, the DNA is TGTGCCAGCAGCTTTGGGGGAGGGGTCGGAGCTGGAAACACCATATATTTT. Translated: CASSFGGGVGAGNTIYF.